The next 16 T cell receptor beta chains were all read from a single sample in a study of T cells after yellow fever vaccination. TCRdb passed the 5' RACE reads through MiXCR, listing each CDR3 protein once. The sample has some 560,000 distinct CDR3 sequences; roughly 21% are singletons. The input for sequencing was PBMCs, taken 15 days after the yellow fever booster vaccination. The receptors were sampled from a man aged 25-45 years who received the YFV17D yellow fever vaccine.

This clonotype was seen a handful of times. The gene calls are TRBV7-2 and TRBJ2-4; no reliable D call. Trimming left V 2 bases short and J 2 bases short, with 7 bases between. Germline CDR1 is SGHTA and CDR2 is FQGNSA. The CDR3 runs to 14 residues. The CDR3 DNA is TGTGCCAGCAGCTTACCGGTACCCAAAAACATTCAGTACTTC. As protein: CASSLPVPKNIQYF. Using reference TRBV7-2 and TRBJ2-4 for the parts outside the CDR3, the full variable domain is GAGVSQSPSNKVTEKGKDVELRCDPISGHTALYWYRQSLGQGLEFLIYFQGNSAPDKSGLPSDRFSAERTGGSVSTLTIQRTQQEDSAVYLCASSLPVPKNIQYFGAGTRLSVL.

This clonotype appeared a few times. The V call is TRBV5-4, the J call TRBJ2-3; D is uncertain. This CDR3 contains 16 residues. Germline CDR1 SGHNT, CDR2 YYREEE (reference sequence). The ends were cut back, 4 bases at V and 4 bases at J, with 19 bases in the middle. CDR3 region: CASSRDISFEPDTQYF. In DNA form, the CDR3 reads TGTGCCAGCAGCCGTGATATTTCTTTCGAGCCAGATACGCAGTATTTT.

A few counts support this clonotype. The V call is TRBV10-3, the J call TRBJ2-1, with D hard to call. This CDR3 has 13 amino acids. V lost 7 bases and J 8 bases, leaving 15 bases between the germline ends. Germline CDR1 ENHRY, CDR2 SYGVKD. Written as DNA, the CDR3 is TGTGCCATCATGAAGGACGGTACCGATGAGCAGTTCTTC. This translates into CAIMKDGTDEQFF.

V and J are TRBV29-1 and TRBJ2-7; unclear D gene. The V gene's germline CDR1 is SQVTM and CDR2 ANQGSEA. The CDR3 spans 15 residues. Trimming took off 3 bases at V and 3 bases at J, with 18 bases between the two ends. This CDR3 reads CSVEAEGRVGYEQYF. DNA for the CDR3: TGCAGCGTTGAGGCAGAAGGGCGCGTTGGCTACGAGCAGTACTTC.

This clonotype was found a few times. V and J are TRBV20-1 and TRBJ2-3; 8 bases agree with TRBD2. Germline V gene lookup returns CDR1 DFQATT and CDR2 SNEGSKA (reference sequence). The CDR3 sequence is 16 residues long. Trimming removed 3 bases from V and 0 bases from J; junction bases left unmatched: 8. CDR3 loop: CSASGLGLGSTDTQYF. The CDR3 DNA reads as TGCAGTGCTAGCGGATTGGGACTAGGTAGCACAGATACGCAGTATTTT.

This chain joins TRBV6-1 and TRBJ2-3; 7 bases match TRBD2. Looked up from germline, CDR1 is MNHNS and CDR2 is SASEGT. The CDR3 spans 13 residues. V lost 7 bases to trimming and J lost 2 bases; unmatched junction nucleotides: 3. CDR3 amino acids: CASKRDLTDTQYF. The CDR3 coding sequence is TGTGCCAGCAAGCGGGACCTCACAGATACGCAGTATTTT.

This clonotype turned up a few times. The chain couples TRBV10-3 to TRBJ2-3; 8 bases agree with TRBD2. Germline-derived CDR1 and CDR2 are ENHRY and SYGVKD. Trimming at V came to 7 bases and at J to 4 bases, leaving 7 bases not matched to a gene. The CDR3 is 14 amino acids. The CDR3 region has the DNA TGTGCCATCAATGCGGGACTAGTTGCAGATACGCAGTATTTT. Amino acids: CAINAGLVADTQYF.

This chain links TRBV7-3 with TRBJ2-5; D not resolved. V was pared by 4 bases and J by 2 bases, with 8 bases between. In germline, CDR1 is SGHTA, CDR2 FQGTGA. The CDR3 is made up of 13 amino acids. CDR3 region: CASSSTLQETQYF. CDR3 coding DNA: TGTGCCAGCAGCTCTACGTTACAAGAGACCCAGTACTTC.

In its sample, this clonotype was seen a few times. CDR3 loop: CASSLALEGRAGELFF. Here the CDR3 DNA reads TGCGCCAGCAGCTTGGCCCTAGAGGGAAGGGCCGGGGAGCTGTTTTTT. The chain has TRBV5-1 and TRBJ2-2; the D gene is possibly TRBD2 (5 bases). Germline CDR1 reads SGHRS; CDR2 reads YFSETQ. This CDR3 is 16 amino acids long. V gave up 0 bases and J gave up 6 bases, with 15 bases separating them.

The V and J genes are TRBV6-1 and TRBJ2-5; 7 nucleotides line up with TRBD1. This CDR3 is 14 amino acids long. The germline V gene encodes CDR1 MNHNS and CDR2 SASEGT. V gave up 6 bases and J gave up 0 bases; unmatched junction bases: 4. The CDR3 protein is CASRVTGYQETQYF. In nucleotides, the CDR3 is TGTGCCAGCAGGGTGACAGGGTACCAAGAGACCCAGTACTTC.

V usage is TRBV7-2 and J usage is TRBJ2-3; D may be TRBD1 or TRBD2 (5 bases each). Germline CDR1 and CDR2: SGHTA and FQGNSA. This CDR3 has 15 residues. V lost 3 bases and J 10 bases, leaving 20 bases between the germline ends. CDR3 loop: CASSLGLTRGQAQYF. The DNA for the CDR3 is TGTGCCAGCAGCTTGGGTTTGACTCGGGGCCAGGCGCAGTATTTT.

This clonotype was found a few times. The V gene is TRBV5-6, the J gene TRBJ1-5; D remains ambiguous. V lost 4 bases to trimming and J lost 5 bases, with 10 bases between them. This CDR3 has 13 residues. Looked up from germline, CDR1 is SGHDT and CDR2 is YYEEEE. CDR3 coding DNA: TGTGCCAGCAGCCTGGCCATGGATCAGCCCCAGCATTTT. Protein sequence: CASSLAMDQPQHF.

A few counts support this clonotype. CDR3 amino acids: CASSLDVSYEQYF. The CDR3 nucleotides are TGTGCCAGCAGCCTCGACGTCTCCTACGAGCAGTACTTC. This chain links TRBV7-9 with TRBJ2-7, with unresolved D. Trimming removed 5 bases at V and 0 bases at J, with 8 bases between. This CDR3 has 13 amino acids. CDR1 and CDR2 from the germline V gene are SEHNR and FQNEAQ (reference sequence). The complete variable domain, with remaining parts taken from reference TRBV7-9 and TRBJ2-7, reads DTGVSQNPRHKITKRGQNVTFRCDPISEHNRLYWYRQTLGQGPEFLTYFQNEAQLEKSRLLSDRFSAERPKGSFSTLEIQRTEQGDSAMYLCASSLDVSYEQYFGPGTRLTVT.

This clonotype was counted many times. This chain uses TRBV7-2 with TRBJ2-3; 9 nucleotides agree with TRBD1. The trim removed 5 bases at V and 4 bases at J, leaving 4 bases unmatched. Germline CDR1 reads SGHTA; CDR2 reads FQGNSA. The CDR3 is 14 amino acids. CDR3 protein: CASSLDRGADTQYF. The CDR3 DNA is TGTGCCAGCAGCCTAGACAGGGGGGCAGATACGCAGTATTTT.

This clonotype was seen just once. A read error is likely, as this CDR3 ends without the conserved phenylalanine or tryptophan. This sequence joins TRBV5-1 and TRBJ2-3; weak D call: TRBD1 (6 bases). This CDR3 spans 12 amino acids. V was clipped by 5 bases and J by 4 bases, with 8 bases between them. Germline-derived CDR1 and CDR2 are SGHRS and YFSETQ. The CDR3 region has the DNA TGCGCCAGCAGGGGGGCCCCAGATACGCAGTATTCT. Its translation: CASRGAPDTQYS.

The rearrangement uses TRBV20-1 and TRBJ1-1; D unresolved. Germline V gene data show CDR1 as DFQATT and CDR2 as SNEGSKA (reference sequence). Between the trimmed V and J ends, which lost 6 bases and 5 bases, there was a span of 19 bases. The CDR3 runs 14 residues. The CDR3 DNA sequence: TGCAGTGCCCTAAAGGCAGTATCGGGAACTGAAGCTTTCTTT. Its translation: CSALKAVSGTEAFF.